The 22 T cell receptor beta chains presented below share a single source sample, sequenced in a study of T cell changes during pregnancy in multiple sclerosis (dated by TCRdb to the late 2010s). Library preparation used the immunoSEQ multiplex PCR assay. The table comes from immuneACCESS by way of TCRdb, which keeps in-frame sequences with V and J called. Part of the clones is missing from these tables; in studies checked, under half for an unresolved V gene and the rest for unknown reasons. The sample table records 80,000 to 95,000 clones; about 96% of these occur just once. 1.1% of the sample rests with the top ten. The source was peripheral blood, collected in the second trimester of pregnancy. These receptors originate from a female donor with multiple sclerosis, enrolled in a pregnancy study.

V is TRBV7-9 and J is TRBJ2-7; maybe TRBD2 (6 bases). The CDR3 extends over 15 amino acids. From germline, CDR1 is SEHNR and CDR2 FQNEAQ (reference sequence). V was shortened by 5 bases and J by 5 bases, with 19 bases between the two germline ends. CDR3 amino acids: CASSIRVGGIHEQYF. In DNA form, the CDR3 reads TGTGCCAGCAGCATCCGGGTGGGAGGAATACACGAGCAGTACTTC.

The chain employs TRBV6-5 and TRBJ1-1, with D possibly matching TRBD1 (6 bases). In germline, CDR1 is MNHEY, CDR2 SVGAGI. V lost 6 bases to trimming and J lost 3 bases, with 17 bases between them. This CDR3 is built from 15 residues. The CDR3 DNA reads TGTGCCAGCAGGGGTTCGGGGGCGGGGGACACTGAAGCTTTCTTT. This sequence encodes CASRGSGAGDTEAFF.

The rearrangement links TRBV10-3 to TRBJ1-4, with 8 bases that match TRBD1. CDR1 and CDR2 from the germline V gene are ENHRY and SYGVKD. Germline trimming cut 6 bases from V and 5 bases from J; bases unmatched to any gene: 5. This CDR3 contains 14 residues. CDR3 sequence: CAIRGTGENEKLFF. Here the CDR3 DNA reads TGTGCCATCAGGGGGACAGGCGAAAATGAAAAACTGTTTTTT.

The rearrangement joins TRBV2 to TRBJ2-1, with 8 bases lining up with TRBD2. The CDR3 totals 15 residues. Per the germline V gene, CDR1 is SNHLY and CDR2 is FYNNEI. Trimming removed 7 bases from V and 8 bases from J; junction bases left unmatched: 13. CDR3 nucleotides: TGTGCCAGCAAAGGCGGAGCGGGAGTGGGGTATGAGCAGTTCTTC. Its protein is CASKGGAGVGYEQFF.

The chain couples TRBV18 to TRBJ2-1, with TRBD2 matching 7 bases. Germline V gene lookup returns CDR1 KGHSH and CDR2 LQKENI. Trimming took 0 bases from V and 8 from J; bases not matched to a gene: 4. CDR3 length: 14 amino acids. The CDR3: CASSPPPAGDEQFF. CDR3 sequence (DNA): TGTGCCAGCTCACCACCCCCCGCGGGGGATGAGCAGTTCTTC.

The chain couples TRBV6-4 to TRBJ2-1, with D maybe TRBD2 (5 bases). Between the trimmed V and J ends, which lost 2 bases and 4 bases, there was a span of 6 bases. Germline V lookup: CDR1 MRHNA, CDR2 SNTAGT. The CDR3 has 13 amino acids. DNA of the CDR3: TGTGCCAGCAGTGACGGGGAGTACAATGAGCAGTTCTTC. It translates to CASSDGEYNEQFF.

This sequence joins TRBV7-6 and TRBJ2-5; 7 nucleotides line up with TRBD2. The germline V gene encodes CDR1 SGHVS and CDR2 FNYEAQ. After removal of 0 bases from V and 6 bases from J, the junction contained 4 bases not matched to a gene. This CDR3 comprises 14 residues. DNA for the CDR3: TGTGCCAGCAGCTTAGCGGGAGGGCCGAAGACCCAGTACTTC. Translated: CASSLAGGPKTQYF.

The chain uses TRBV7-8 and TRBJ2-4; a weak D match, TRBD1 (6 bases). CDR3 size: 16 residues. V lost 4 bases and J 2 bases, leaving 15 bases between the germline ends. From germline, CDR1 is SGHVS and CDR2 FQNEAQ. CDR3 bases: TGTGCCAGCAGCTCAACAGGGCTACCATCCAAAAACATTCAGTACTTC. This gives the protein CASSSTGLPSKNIQYF.

The DNA for the CDR3 is TGTGCCAGCAGTGAATTGAACCAGTACCAAGAGACCCAGTACTTC. Its translation is CASSELNQYQETQYF. V is TRBV25-1 and J is TRBJ2-5; D remains unclear. Germline CDR1 and CDR2: MGHDK and SYGVNS. This CDR3 contains 15 residues. Trimming cost V 1 base and J 0 bases, with 9 bases left between them.

The chain employs TRBV19 and TRBJ2-7; 7 positions match TRBD1. The germline CDR1 and CDR2 sequences are LNHDA and SQIVND (reference sequence). CDR3 length: 13 residues. The junction had 15 bases not matched to a gene; V was cut back by 10 bases and J by 9 bases. CDR3 sequence (DNA): TGTGCCACACGGAGAGGGACAGCGTCACCGCAGTACTTC. Its translation is CATRRGTASPQYF. Combining the CDR3 with reference TRBV19 and TRBJ2-7 gives the whole variable domain DGGITQSPKYLFRKEGQNVTLSCEQNLNHDAMYWYRQDPGQGLRLIYYSQIVNDFQKGDIAEGYSVSREKKESFPLTVTSAQKNPTAFYLCATRRGTASPQYFGPGTRLTVT.

The genes are TRBV5-4 and TRBJ1-1; D might be TRBD1 (6 bases). The V gene lost 4 bases and the J gene lost 0 bases, with 7 bases spanning the gap. Germline lookup yields CDR1 SGHNT and CDR2 YYREEE (reference sequence). This CDR3 is built from 13 residues. CDR3 in amino acids: CASSQGLNTEAFF. In nucleotides, the CDR3 is TGTGCCAGCAGCCAGGGGTTGAACACTGAAGCTTTCTTT.

The J gene is TRBJ2-7, the V gene TRBV6-5; TRBD2 agrees at 7 bases. This CDR3 comprises 14 residues. Germline V gene lookup returns CDR1 MNHEY and CDR2 SVGAGI. J was trimmed by 0 bases and V by 6 bases; bases with no gene match: 5. The CDR3 spells CASRPGGSSYEQYF. The CDR3 nucleotides are TGTGCCAGCAGGCCAGGCGGGAGCTCCTACGAGCAGTACTTC.

This chain connects TRBV5-4 to TRBJ2-6; 8 bases are shared with TRBD1. Germline loops: CDR1 SGHNT, CDR2 YYREEE (reference sequence). V trimming: 5 bases; J trimming: 2 bases; junction bases outside the gene matches: 3. This CDR3 contains 15 residues. The CDR3 nucleotides are TGTGCCAGCAGAATACAGGGGGCTGGGGCCAACGTCCTGACTTTC. Its protein is CASRIQGAGANVLTF.

V is TRBV5-1 and J is TRBJ1-4; 7 bases are a match to TRBD1. Germline CDR1 reads SGHRS; CDR2 reads YFSETQ. The CDR3 loop spans 15 amino acids. The trim removed 3 bases at V and 7 bases at J, leaving 9 bases unmatched. CDR3 in DNA: TGCGCCAGCAGCTCCCGACAGGGATTGGCTGAAAAACTGTTTTTT. Amino acid sequence: CASSSRQGLAEKLFF.

The J gene is TRBJ1-2, the V gene TRBV6-1; 8 bases agree with TRBD1. Germline CDR1 is MNHNS and CDR2 is SASEGT. V dropped 2 bases and J dropped 1; count of bases not matched to a gene: 12. The CDR3 has 18 amino acids. The CDR3: CASSEFRDRSLLNYGYTF. CDR3 DNA sequence: TGTGCCAGCAGTGAATTCCGGGACAGGTCTCTCCTTAACTATGGCTACACCTTC.

The chain combines TRBV19 with TRBJ2-1; 12 nucleotides agree with TRBD2. The ends lost 6 bases at V and 9 bases at J; junction bases unmatched: 3. CDR3 length: 13 amino acids. Per germline, CDR1 LNHDA and CDR2 SQIVND (reference sequence). DNA for the CDR3: TGTGCCAGTAGGACTAGCGGGAGACCTGAGCAGTTCTTC. The encoded protein is CASRTSGRPEQFF.

The chain carries TRBV6-1 and TRBJ2-5; 8 nucleotides agree with TRBD1. V lost 3 bases and J lost 5; bases outside the gene matches: 11. From germline, CDR1 is MNHNS and CDR2 SASEGT. This CDR3 is built from 16 residues. CDR3 DNA sequence: TGTGCCAGCAGTGAGAGGGTCGGGACAGGTAGTGAGACCCAGTACTTC. It translates to CASSERVGTGSETQYF.

The rearrangement uses TRBV5-6 and TRBJ2-2; TRBD1 might be the D (5 bases). The CDR3 totals 16 residues. CDR1 and CDR2 from the germline V gene are SGHDT and YYEEEE. V dropped 0 bases and J dropped 2 bases, with 11 bases sitting between them. The CDR3 loop reads CASSLEQGVNTGELFF. For the CDR3, the DNA is TGTGCCAGCAGCTTGGAGCAGGGCGTAAACACCGGGGAGCTGTTTTTT. Complete variable domain (other parts from reference TRBV5-6 and TRBJ2-2): DAGVTQSPTHLIKTRGQQVTLRCSPKSGHDTVSWYQQALGQGPQFIFQYYEEEERQRGNFPDRFSGHQFPNYSSELNVNALLLGDSALYLCASSLEQGVNTGELFFGEGSRLTVL.

This chain joins TRBV5-6 and TRBJ2-7, with D perhaps TRBD1 (6 bases). Germline V CDR1 and CDR2: SGHDT, YYEEEE. There are 16 residues in the CDR3. Trimming left V 3 bases short and J 2 bases short, with 18 bases between. In DNA form, the CDR3 reads TGTGCCAGCAGCTATAAGCCGGGACAACAAACCTACGAGCAGTACTTC. It specifies CASSYKPGQQTYEQYF. The full variable domain, with the rest looked up from reference TRBV5-6 and TRBJ2-7, is DAGVTQSPTHLIKTRGQQVTLRCSPKSGHDTVSWYQQALGQGPQFIFQYYEEEERQRGNFPDRFSGHQFPNYSSELNVNALLLGDSALYLCASSYKPGQQTYEQYFGPGTRLTVT.

This CDR3 reads CASREGGNEQFF. The CDR3 DNA is TGTGCCAGCAGAGAGGGGGGGAATGAGCAGTTCTTC. The V call is TRBV11-2, the J call TRBJ2-1; maybe TRBD2 (7 bases). The CDR3 is made up of 12 amino acids. Between the trimmed V and J ends, which lost 6 bases and 7 bases, there was a span of 10 bases. Germline CDR1 is SGHAT and CDR2 is FQNNGV.

The V call is TRBV5-1, the J call TRBJ2-7, with TRBD2 identical over 7 bases. From germline, CDR1 is SGHRS and CDR2 YFSETQ. CDR3 size: 14 residues. The V segment lost 1 base and the J segment 6 bases; nucleotides outside the gene matches: 7. In nucleotides, the CDR3 is TGCGCCAGCAGCTTGTCAGTGTCGGGAGGCGAGCAGTACTTC. Amino acid sequence: CASSLSVSGGEQYF.

This rearrangement joins TRBV5-6 to TRBJ1-2; 11 bases align to TRBD1. The germline gives CDR1 SGHDT, CDR2 YYEEEE. Losses at the gene ends were 0 bases for V and 7 bases for J; bases not matched to a gene: 5. CDR3 length equals 15 residues. The CDR3 here is CASSLVGQGAIGYTF. As DNA, the CDR3 is TGTGCCAGCAGCTTGGTAGGACAGGGGGCGATTGGCTACACCTTC.